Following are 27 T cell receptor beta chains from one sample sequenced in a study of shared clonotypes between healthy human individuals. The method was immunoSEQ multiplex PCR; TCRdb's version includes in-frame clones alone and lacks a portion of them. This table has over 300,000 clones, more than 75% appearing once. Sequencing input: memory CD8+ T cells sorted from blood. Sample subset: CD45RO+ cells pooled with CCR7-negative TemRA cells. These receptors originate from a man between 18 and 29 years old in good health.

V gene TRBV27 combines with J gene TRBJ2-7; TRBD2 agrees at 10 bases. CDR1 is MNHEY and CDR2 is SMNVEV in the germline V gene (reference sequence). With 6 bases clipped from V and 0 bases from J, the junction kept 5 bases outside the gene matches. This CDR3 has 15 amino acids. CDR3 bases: TGTGCCAGCAGCCCCAAGCGGGGGGGCTCCTACGAGCAGTACTTC. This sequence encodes CASSPKRGGSYEQYF.

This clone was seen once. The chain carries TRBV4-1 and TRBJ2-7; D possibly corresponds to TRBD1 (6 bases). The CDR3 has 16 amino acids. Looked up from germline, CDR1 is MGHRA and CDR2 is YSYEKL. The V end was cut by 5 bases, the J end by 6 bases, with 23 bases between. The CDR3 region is CASSYRMWGLAGEQYF. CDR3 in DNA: TGCGCCAGCAGCTATCGGATGTGGGGGCTTGCGGGCGAGCAGTACTTC.

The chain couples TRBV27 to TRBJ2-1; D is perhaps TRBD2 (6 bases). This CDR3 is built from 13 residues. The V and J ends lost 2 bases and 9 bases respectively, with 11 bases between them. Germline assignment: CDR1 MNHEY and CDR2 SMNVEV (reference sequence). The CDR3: CASSLGGWGEQFF. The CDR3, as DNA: TGTGCCAGCAGTTTAGGAGGGTGGGGTGAGCAGTTCTTC.

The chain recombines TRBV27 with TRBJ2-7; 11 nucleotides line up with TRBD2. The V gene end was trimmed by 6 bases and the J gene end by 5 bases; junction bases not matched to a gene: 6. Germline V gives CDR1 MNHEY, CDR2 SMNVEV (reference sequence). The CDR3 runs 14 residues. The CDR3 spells CASSLAGGYDEQYF. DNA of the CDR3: TGTGCCAGCAGCCTAGCGGGGGGTTACGACGAGCAGTACTTC.

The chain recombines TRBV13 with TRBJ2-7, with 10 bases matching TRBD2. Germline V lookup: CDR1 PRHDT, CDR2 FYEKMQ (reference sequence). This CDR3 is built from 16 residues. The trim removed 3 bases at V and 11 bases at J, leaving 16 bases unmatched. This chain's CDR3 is CASSFKGGGLADFEYF. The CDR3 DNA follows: TGTGCCAGCAGCTTCAAAGGGGGCGGACTAGCGGATTTTGAGTACTTC. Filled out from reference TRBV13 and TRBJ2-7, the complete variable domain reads AAGVIQSPRHLIKEKRETATLKCYPIPRHDTVYWYQQGPGQDPQFLISFYEKMQSDKGSIPDRFSAQQFSDYHSELNMSSLELGDSALYFCASSFKGGGLADFEYFGPGTRLTVT.

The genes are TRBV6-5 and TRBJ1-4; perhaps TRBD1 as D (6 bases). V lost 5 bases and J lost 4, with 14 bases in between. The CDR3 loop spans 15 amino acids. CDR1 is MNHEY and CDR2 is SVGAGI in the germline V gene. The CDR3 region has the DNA TGTGCCAGCAGTACCACAGGGAGCCATAATGAAAAACTGTTTTTT. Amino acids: CASSTTGSHNEKLFF.

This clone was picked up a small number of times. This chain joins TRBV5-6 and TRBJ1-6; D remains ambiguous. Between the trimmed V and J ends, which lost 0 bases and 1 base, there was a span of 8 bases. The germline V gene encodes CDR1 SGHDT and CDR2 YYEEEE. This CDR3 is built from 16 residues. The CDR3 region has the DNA TGTGCCAGCAGCTTGGGAATTCGGTCCTATAATTCACCCCTCCACTTT. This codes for CASSLGIRSYNSPLHF.

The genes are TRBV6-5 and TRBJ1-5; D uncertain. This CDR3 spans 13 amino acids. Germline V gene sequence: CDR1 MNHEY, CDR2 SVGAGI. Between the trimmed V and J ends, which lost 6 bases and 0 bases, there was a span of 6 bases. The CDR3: CASSTNSNQPQHF. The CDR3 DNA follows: TGTGCCAGCAGCACAAATAGCAATCAGCCCCAGCATTTT.

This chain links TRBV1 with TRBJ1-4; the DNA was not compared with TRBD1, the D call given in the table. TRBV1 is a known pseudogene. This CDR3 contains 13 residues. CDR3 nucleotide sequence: TGCACCAGCAGCTCCAACAGGGATGAAAAACTGTTTTTT. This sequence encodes CTSSSNRDEKLFF.

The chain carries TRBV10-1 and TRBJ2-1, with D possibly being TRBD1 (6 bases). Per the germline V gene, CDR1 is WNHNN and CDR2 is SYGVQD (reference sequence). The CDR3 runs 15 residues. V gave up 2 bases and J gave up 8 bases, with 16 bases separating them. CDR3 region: CASSEGGGLSDEQFF. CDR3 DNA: TGCGCCAGCAGTGAGGGGGGCGGTCTAAGCGATGAGCAGTTCTTC.

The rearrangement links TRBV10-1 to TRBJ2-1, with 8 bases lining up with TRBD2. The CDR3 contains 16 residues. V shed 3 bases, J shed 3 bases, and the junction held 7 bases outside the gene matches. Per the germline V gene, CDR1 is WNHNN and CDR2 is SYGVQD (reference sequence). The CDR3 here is CASSERSGTSYNEQFF. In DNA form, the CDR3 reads TGCGCCAGCAGTGAACGATCCGGGACTAGCTACAATGAGCAGTTCTTC.

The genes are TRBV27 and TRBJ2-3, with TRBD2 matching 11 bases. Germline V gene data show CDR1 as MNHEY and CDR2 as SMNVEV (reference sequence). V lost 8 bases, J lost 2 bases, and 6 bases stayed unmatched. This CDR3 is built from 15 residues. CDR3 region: CASSRLAGHTDTQYF. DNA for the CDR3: TGTGCCAGCTCCCGACTAGCGGGACACACAGATACGCAGTATTTT.

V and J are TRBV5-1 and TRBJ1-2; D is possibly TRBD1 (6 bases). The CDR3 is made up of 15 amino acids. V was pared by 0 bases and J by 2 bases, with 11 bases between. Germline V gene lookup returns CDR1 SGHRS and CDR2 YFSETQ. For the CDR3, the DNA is TGCGCCAGCAGCTTGGACAGGGTGGGAAACTATGGCTACACCTTC. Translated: CASSLDRVGNYGYTF. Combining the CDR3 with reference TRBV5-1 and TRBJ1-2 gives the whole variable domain KAGVTQTPRYLIKTRGQQVTLSCSPISGHRSVSWYQQTPGQGLQFLFEYFSETQRNKGNFPGRFSGRQFSNSRSEMNVSTLELGDSALYLCASSLDRVGNYGYTFGSGTRLTVV.

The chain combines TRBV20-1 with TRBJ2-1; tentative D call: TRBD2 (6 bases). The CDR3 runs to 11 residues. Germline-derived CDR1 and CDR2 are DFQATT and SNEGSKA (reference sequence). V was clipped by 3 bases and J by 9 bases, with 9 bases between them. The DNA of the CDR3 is TGCAGTGCTAGTGGGGGGAGTGAGCAGTTCTTC. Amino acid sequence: CSASGGSEQFF.

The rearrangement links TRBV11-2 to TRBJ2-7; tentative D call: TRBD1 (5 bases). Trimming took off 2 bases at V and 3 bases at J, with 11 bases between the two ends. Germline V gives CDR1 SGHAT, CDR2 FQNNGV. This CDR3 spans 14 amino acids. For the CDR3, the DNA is TGTGCCAGCAGCTTAAGGCAGGGTATCTACGAGCAGTACTTC. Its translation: CASSLRQGIYEQYF.

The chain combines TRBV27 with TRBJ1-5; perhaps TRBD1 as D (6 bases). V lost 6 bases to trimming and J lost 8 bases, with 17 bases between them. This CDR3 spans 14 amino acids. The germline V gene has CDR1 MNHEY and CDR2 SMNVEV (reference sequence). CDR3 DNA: TGTGCCAGCAGCCAAGTGGGGGCCGGGGAGCCCCAGCATTTT. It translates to CASSQVGAGEPQHF.

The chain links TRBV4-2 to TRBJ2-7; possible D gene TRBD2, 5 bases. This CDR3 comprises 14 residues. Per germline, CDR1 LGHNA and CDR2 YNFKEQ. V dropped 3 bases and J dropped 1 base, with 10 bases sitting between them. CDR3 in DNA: TGTGCCAGCAGCCACCCCGGGGAATCCTACGAGCAGTACTTC. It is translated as CASSHPGESYEQYF.

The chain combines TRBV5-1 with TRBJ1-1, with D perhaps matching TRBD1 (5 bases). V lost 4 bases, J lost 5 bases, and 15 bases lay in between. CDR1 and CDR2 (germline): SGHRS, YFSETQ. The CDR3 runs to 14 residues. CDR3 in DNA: TGCGCCAGCAGCGCCCCTGGGGGGGTGACTGAAGCTTTCTTT. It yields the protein CASSAPGGVTEAFF.

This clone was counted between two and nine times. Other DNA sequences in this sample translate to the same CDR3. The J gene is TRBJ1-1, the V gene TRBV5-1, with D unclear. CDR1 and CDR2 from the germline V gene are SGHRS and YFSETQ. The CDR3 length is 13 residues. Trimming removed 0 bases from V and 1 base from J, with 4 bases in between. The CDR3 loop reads CASSLAGNTEAFF. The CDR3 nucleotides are TGCGCCAGCAGCTTGGCCGGGAACACTGAAGCTTTCTTT.

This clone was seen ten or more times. The DNA for the CDR3 is TGCGCCAGCAGCCTGGGTCTAAACTCCTACAATGAGCAGTTCTTC. Its protein is CASSLGLNSYNEQFF. The V gene is TRBV4-1, the J gene TRBJ2-1; D gene uncertain. The CDR3 covers 15 residues. V was clipped by 4 bases and J by 0 bases, with 10 bases between them. Germline V gene data show CDR1 as MGHRA and CDR2 as YSYEKL.

This CDR3 is CASSYAAHKEQYF. Written as DNA, the CDR3 is TGTGCCAGCAGTTACGCAGCCCACAAAGAGCAGTACTTC. This chain uses TRBV6-5 with TRBJ2-7, with D unclear. Trimming removed 2 bases from V and 7 bases from J, with 12 bases in between. From germline, CDR1 is MNHEY and CDR2 SVGAGI. The CDR3 extends over 13 amino acids.

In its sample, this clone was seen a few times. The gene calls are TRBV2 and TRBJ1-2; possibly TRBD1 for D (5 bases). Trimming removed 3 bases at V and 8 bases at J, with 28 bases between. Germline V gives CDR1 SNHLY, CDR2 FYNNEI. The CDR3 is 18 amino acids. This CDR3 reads CASSELRQGVTPVGGYTF. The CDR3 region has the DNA TGTGCCAGCAGTGAGCTTAGGCAGGGAGTTACCCCGGTGGGCGGCTACACCTTC.

The CDR3 coding sequence is TGTGCCAGCATCGACTCAACCTACGAGCAGTACTTC. Amino acid sequence: CASIDSTYEQYF. The chain combines TRBV7-9 with TRBJ2-7; D gene unclear. The CDR3 sequence is 12 residues long. Germline V lookup: CDR1 SEHNR, CDR2 FQNEAQ (reference sequence). The V and J ends lost 7 bases and 2 bases respectively, with 9 bases between them.

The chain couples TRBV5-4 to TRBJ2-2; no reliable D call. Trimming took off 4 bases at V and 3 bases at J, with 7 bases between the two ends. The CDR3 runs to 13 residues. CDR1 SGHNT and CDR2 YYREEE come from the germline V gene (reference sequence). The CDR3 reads CASSSAYTGELFF. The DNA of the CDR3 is TGTGCCAGCAGCAGCGCGTACACCGGGGAGCTGTTTTTT.

The CDR3 sequence: CASSPVANPDTQYF. CDR3 nucleotides: TGCGCCAGCAGCCCTGTGGCGAATCCAGATACGCAGTATTTT. The V and J genes are TRBV5-1 and TRBJ2-3; D not certain. The V end lost 4 bases, the J end lost 4 bases, and 13 bases lay between the germline ends. The CDR3 spans 14 residues. Germline V gene sequence: CDR1 SGHRS, CDR2 YFSETQ.

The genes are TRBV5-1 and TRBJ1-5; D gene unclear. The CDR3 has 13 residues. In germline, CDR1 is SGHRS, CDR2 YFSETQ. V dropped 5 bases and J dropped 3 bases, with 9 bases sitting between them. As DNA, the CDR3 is TGCGCCAGCAGTGCTTACCACAATCAGCCCCAGCATTTT. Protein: CASSAYHNQPQHF.

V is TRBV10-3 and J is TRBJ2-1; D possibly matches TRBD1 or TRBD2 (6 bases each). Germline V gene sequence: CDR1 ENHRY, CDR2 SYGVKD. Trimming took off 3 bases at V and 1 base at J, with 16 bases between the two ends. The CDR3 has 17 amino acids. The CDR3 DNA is TGTGCCATCAGTGACCCGGAGGAGGGGACATCCTACAATGAGCAGTTCTTC. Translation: CAISDPEEGTSYNEQFF.